This T cell receptor (beta chain) derives from a study of shared clonotypes between healthy human individuals. Overall study context: Per donor, three plates held CD4 naive cells, three held CD4 memory, two held CD8 naive and one held CD8 memory. Study results and limitations: Naive CD4 clonotype sharing across a handful of donors was 5% to 6%.

Using roughly 200 ng DNA, roughly 33,000 T cell genomes, the sorted-subset replicate PCRs were run. The protocol was immunoSEQ multiplex PCR, while the TCRdb copy is restricted to in-frame clones and leaves out a portion. The repertoire holds around 700,000 clones, with 55% to 85% as singletons. A remark on this clone: Its specificity is unknown.

All of the donors resided in Nashville, Tennessee, and each was a Caucasian adult. CDR1 and CDR2 (germline): LGHNA, YNFKEQ. V was cut by 2 bases and J by 2 bases, with 10 bases left in between. The CDR3 is 15 residues long. The chain is built from TRBV4-2 and TRBJ2-1; weak D call: TRBD2 (5 bases). The sample comprised memory CD4+ T cells sorted from blood. Documented subset: CD45RA-negative fraction. This receptor was taken from a woman aged 30 to 39 in good health. CDR3 nucleotides: TGTGCCAGCAGCCAAAACCCGGGAACCTACAATGAGCAGTTCTTC. Protein: CASSQNPGTYNEQFF.